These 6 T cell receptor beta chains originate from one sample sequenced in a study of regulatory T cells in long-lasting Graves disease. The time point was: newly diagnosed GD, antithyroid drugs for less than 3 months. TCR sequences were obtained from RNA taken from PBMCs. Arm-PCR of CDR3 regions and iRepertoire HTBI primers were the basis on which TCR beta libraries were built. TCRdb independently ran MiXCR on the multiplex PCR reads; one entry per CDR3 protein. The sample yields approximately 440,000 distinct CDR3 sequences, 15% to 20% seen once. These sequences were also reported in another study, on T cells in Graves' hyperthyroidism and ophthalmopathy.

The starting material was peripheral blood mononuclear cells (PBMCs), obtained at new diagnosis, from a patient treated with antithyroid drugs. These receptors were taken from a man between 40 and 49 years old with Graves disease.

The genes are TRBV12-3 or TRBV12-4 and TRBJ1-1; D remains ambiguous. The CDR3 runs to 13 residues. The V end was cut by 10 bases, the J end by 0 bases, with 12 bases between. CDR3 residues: CATETRVNTEAFF. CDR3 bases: TGTGCCACCGAAACTCGGGTGAACACTGAAGCTTTCTTT.

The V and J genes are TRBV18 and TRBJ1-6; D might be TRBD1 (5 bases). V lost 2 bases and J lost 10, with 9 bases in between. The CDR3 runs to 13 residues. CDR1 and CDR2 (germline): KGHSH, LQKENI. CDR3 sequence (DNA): TGTGCCAGCTCACCAGTGGGGGAATCACCCCTCCACTTT. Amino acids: CASSPVGESPLHF.

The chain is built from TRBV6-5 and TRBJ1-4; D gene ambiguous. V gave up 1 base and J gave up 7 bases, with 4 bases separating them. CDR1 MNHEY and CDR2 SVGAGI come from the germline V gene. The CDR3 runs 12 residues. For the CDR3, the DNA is TGTGCCAGCAGTTACTTTGCTGAAAAACTGTTTTTT. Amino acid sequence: CASSYFAEKLFF.

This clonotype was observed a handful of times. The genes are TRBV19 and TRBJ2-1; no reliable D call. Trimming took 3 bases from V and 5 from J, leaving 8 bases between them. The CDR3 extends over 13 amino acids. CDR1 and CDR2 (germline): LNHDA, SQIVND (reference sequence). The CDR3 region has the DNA TGTGCCAGTAGTATTCTGAGCGACAATGAGCAGTTCTTC. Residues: CASSILSDNEQFF.

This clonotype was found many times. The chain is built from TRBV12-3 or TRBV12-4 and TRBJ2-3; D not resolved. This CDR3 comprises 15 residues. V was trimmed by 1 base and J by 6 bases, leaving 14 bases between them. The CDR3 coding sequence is TGTGCCAGCAGTTTAGGCAGGCGGCAAATGGATACGCAGTATTTT. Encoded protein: CASSLGRRQMDTQYF.

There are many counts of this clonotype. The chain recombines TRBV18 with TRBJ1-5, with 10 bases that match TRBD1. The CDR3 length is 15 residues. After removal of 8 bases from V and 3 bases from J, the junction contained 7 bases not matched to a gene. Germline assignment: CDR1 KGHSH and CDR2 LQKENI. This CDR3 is CASSPTGGDNQPQHF. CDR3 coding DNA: TGTGCCAGCAGCCCGACAGGGGGCGACAATCAGCCCCAGCATTTT.